This T cell receptor beta chain was found in a study of T-cell reconstitution after alpha-beta-depleted transplantation in children. This clonotype appeared a single time. The CDR3 has 15 amino acids. Germline V lookup: CDR1 SEHNR, CDR2 FQNEAQ (reference sequence). Trimming cost V 4 bases and J 5 bases, with 14 bases left between them. Preparation of the TCRbeta library was carried out with unique molecular identifiers. In TCRdb, the PCR reads were re-called with MiXCR into one record per CDR3 protein. The sample records 640,000 or so distinct CDR3 sequences, 16% being singletons. The sample here was PBMCs from the stem cell graft donor, taken from the stem cell graft. The clonotype originates from a human donor who donated a stem cell graft to a child with acute myeloid leukemia. This chain connects TRBV7-9 to TRBJ1-4; D ambiguous. The chain's CDR3 is CASSSQDAPNEKLFF. CDR3 coding DNA: TGTGCCAGCAGCTCTCAGGACGCGCCGAATGAAAAACTGTTTTTT.